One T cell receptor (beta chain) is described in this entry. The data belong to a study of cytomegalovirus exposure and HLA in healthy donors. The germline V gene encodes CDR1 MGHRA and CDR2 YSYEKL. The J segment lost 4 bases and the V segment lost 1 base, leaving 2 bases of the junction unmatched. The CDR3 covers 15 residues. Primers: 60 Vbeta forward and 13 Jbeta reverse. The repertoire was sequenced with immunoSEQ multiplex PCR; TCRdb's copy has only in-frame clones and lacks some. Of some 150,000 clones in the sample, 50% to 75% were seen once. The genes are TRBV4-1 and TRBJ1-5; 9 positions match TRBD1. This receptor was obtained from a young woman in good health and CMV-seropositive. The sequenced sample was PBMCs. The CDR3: CASSQGGTGNQPQHF. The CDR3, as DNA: TGCGCCAGCAGCCAAGGCGGGACAGGGAATCAGCCCCAGCATTTT.